Below, 29 T cell receptor beta chains from the same sample are listed, as sequenced in a study of blood T cell repertoires in COVID-19. Produced via immunoSEQ multiplex PCR; TCRdb's table is partial and in-frame only. This sample carries a few hundred thousand clones, approximately 78% of them seen once, and the ten largest clones take roughly a tenth. Specimen: peripheral blood. Receptor source: a woman older than 75 with acute or convalescent COVID-19.

This clone has just a few counts. The gene calls are TRBV19 and TRBJ2-6, with D tentatively TRBD2 (5 bases). This CDR3 contains 14 residues. Trimming took off 7 bases at V and 4 bases at J, with 11 bases between the two ends. The germline V gene encodes CDR1 LNHDA and CDR2 SQIVND (reference sequence). CDR3 loop: CASKLRAGANVLTF. CDR3 sequence (DNA): TGTGCCAGTAAATTGAGGGCCGGGGCCAACGTCCTGACTTTC.

The V and J genes are TRBV3-1 (or the pseudogene TRBV3-2) and TRBJ2-2; 10 bases line up with TRBD1. CDR3 length: 16 residues. Losses at the gene ends were 8 bases for V and 7 bases for J; bases not matched to a gene: 13. CDR1 and CDR2 (germline): LGHDT, YNNKEL (reference sequence). The CDR3 sequence: CASLQAGTGAIGELFF. The CDR3 DNA sequence: TGTGCCAGCCTCCAGGCCGGGACAGGGGCAATCGGGGAGCTGTTTTTT.

V usage is TRBV10-3 and J usage is TRBJ2-5; no clear D. The CDR3 runs 13 residues. Germline CDR1 reads ENHRY; CDR2 reads SYGVKD. V was shortened by 6 bases and J by 2 bases, with 10 bases between the two germline ends. The CDR3 DNA follows: TGTGCCATCAGCAAACCGGAGCAAGAGACCCAGTACTTC. This sequence encodes CAISKPEQETQYF.

Here the CDR3 reads CASSELGQLANSPLHF. The CDR3 DNA reads as TGTGCCAGCAGTGAATTAGGACAGTTGGCTAATTCACCCCTCCACTTT. V and J are TRBV25-1 and TRBJ1-6; tentative D call: TRBD1 (6 bases). Germline CDR1 is MGHDK and CDR2 is SYGVNS. CDR3 length: 16 amino acids. The V end lost 1 base, the J end lost 6 bases, and 13 bases lay between the germline ends. The full variable domain, completed using reference TRBV25-1 and TRBJ1-6, is EADIYQTPRYLVIGTGKKITLECSQTMGHDKMYWYQQDPGMELHLIHYSYGVNSTEKGDLSSESTVSRIRTEHFPLTLESARPSHTSQYLCASSELGQLANSPLHFGNGTRLTVT.

The rearrangement links TRBV3-1 (or the pseudogene TRBV3-2) to TRBJ1-2, with D unresolved. The V end was cut by 0 bases, the J end by 8 bases, with 7 bases between. Germline CDR1 is LGHDT and CDR2 is YNNKEL (reference sequence). The CDR3 runs 12 residues. In DNA, the CDR3 is TGTGCCAGCAGCCAAGAAGAGTACGGCTACACCTTC. Translated: CASSQEEYGYTF.

The chain has TRBV6-2 or TRBV6-3 and TRBJ1-2; 7 nucleotides line up with TRBD1. Germline CDR1 reads MNHEY; CDR2 reads SVGEGT. V shed 4 bases, J shed 3 bases, and the junction held 14 bases outside the gene matches. The CDR3 is 17 amino acids. CDR3 loop: CASSSPGDSILYYGYTF. CDR3 sequence (DNA): TGTGCCAGCAGTTCTCCCGGGGACAGCATACTATACTATGGCTACACCTTC.

This clone was observed a few times. The CDR3 DNA reads as TGCAGTGCTAGTTCGGGACTAGCGGTGAATGAGCAGTTCTTC. It is translated as CSASSGLAVNEQFF. The chain has TRBV20-1 and TRBJ2-1; 11 bases line up with TRBD2. V trimming: 3 bases; J trimming: 7 bases; junction bases outside the gene matches: 5. The CDR3 is made up of 14 amino acids. Germline V gives CDR1 DFQATT, CDR2 SNEGSKA (reference sequence).

The chain is built from TRBV2 and TRBJ1-2; D perhaps matches TRBD1 (6 bases). CDR3 length equals 13 residues. Germline loops: CDR1 SNHLY, CDR2 FYNNEI. The V end lost 5 bases, the J end lost 6 bases, and 13 bases lay between the germline ends. In DNA, the CDR3 is TGTGCCAGCAGTCAACAGGGTAGGGATGGCTACACCTTC. It is translated as CASSQQGRDGYTF.

This rearrangement joins TRBV4-3 to TRBJ2-7, with 10 bases that match TRBD1. Unmatched junction bases numbered 0, after V lost 5 bases and J lost 2 bases. Per the germline V gene, CDR1 is LGHNA and CDR2 is YSLEER. This CDR3 is built from 13 residues. CDR3 sequence reads: CASSGQGAYEQYF. The CDR3 DNA follows: TGCGCCAGCAGCGGACAGGGGGCCTACGAGCAGTACTTC.

The chain employs TRBV9 and TRBJ1-1; D gene ambiguous. There are 13 residues in the CDR3. The germline V gene encodes CDR1 SGDLS and CDR2 YYNGEE. V was clipped by 0 bases and J by 4 bases, with 7 bases between them. The CDR3 bases are TGTGCCAGCAGCGTAGGCAGCGGCACTGAAGCTTTCTTT. Its translation: CASSVGSGTEAFF.

This rearrangement joins TRBV29-1 to TRBJ1-1, with D perhaps TRBD1 (5 bases). The V end lost 4 bases, the J end lost 2 bases, and 11 bases lay between the germline ends. This CDR3 region has 13 residues. Germline lookup yields CDR1 SQVTM and CDR2 ANQGSEA. CDR3 protein: CSVGWQGNTEAFF. In DNA, the CDR3 is TGCAGCGTTGGCTGGCAGGGAAACACTGAAGCTTTCTTT.

The V gene is TRBV11-1, the J gene TRBJ1-2, with TRBD1 matching 10 bases. The CDR3 is 13 amino acids. CDR1 is SGHAT, CDR2 FQDESV, per germline (reference sequence). J lost 6 bases, V lost 4 bases, and 2 bases had no gene match. CDR3 residues: CASSSDRGNGYTF. The CDR3 DNA follows: TGTGCCAGCAGCTCGGACAGGGGGAATGGCTACACCTTC.

The chain carries TRBV19 and TRBJ1-6; 9 nucleotides align to TRBD1. Germline V gene data show CDR1 as LNHDA and CDR2 as SQIVND (reference sequence). The CDR3 has 14 amino acids. V lost 8 bases and J lost 14; bases outside the gene matches: 13. CDR3 amino acids: CASGGQGVIQALHF. CDR3 DNA: TGTGCCAGTGGGGGACAGGGAGTAATTCAGGCCCTCCACTTT. The whole variable domain, filled in from reference TRBV19 and TRBJ1-6, reads DGGITQSPKYLFRKEGQNVTLSCEQNLNHDAMYWYRQDPGQGLRLIYYSQIVNDFQKGDIAEGYSVSREKKESFPLTVTSAQKNPTAFYLCASGGQGVIQALHFGNGTRLTVT.

The chain is built from TRBV18 and TRBJ2-7; no clear D gene. Trimming removed 2 bases from V and 0 bases from J, with 8 bases in between. This CDR3 spans 14 amino acids. In germline, CDR1 is KGHSH, CDR2 LQKENI. DNA of the CDR3: TGTGCCAGCTCACCAGACTTTTCCTCCTACGAGCAGTACTTC. It specifies CASSPDFSSYEQYF.

The V and J genes are TRBV30 and TRBJ1-4; 8 bases map to TRBD1. V trimming: 2 bases; J trimming: 6 bases; junction bases outside the gene matches: 5. The length of the CDR3 is 14 residues. The V gene's germline CDR1 is GTSNPN and CDR2 SVGIG (reference sequence). As DNA, the CDR3 is TGTGCCTGGAGTACTGGACAGGGCTATGAAAAACTGTTTTTT. It specifies CAWSTGQGYEKLFF.

The chain joins TRBV19 to TRBJ1-4; 9 bases map to TRBD1. The CDR3 spans 14 residues. J gave up 10 bases and V 4 bases, and 7 bases lay outside the gene matches. From germline, CDR1 is LNHDA and CDR2 SQIVND (reference sequence). CDR3 in amino acids: CASSTTGGVGKLFF. Written as DNA, the CDR3 is TGTGCCAGTAGTACGACAGGGGGGGTAGGAAAACTGTTTTTT.

This clone appeared a single time. This chain uses TRBV19 with TRBJ2-7, with D perhaps TRBD2 (7 bases). Trimming pared 1 base from V and 5 bases from J, leaving 12 bases between. The CDR3 has 14 amino acids. CDR1 is LNHDA, CDR2 SQIVND, per germline (reference sequence). The CDR3 loop reads CASSIGGGGNEQYF. The DNA for the CDR3 is TGTGCCAGTAGTATAGGAGGGGGGGGAAACGAGCAGTACTTC.

This rearrangement joins TRBV6-5 to TRBJ1-5, with 11 bases aligning to TRBD1. CDR1 is MNHEY, CDR2 SVGAGI, per germline. The CDR3 loop spans 13 amino acids. V lost 8 bases and J lost 6; bases outside the gene matches: 3. The DNA of the CDR3 is TGTGCCAGCGGGACAGGGGGGGTTCAGCCCCAGCATTTT. Its translation is CASGTGGVQPQHF.

V and J are TRBV19 and TRBJ1-1; 9 positions agree with TRBD1. The CDR3 contains 16 residues. The germline V gene has CDR1 LNHDA and CDR2 SQIVND (reference sequence). Trimming cost V 7 bases and J 5 bases; bases outside gene matches: 14. Here the CDR3 DNA reads TGTGCCAGTATCCCCACCTGGGACAGGGCGGGGACTGAAGCTTTCTTT. Translation gives CASIPTWDRAGTEAFF. Full variable domain (rest looked up from reference TRBV19 and TRBJ1-1): DGGITQSPKYLFRKEGQNVTLSCEQNLNHDAMYWYRQDPGQGLRLIYYSQIVNDFQKGDIAEGYSVSREKKESFPLTVTSAQKNPTAFYLCASIPTWDRAGTEAFFGQGTRLTVV.

In DNA form, the CDR3 reads TGTGCCAGCAGCTTAAGGGCTAGCGCGGCTAATGAGCAGTTCTTC. Translated, it gives CASSLRASAANEQFF. This rearrangement joins TRBV7-9 to TRBJ2-1, with a possible D match to TRBD2 (6 bases). CDR3 length: 15 residues. V was clipped by 2 bases and J by 7 bases, with 15 bases between them. CDR1 and CDR2 from the germline V gene are SEHNR and FQNEAQ (reference sequence).

This sequence joins TRBV28 and TRBJ2-5, with TRBD1 matching over 9 bases. This CDR3 contains 16 residues. The germline V gene encodes CDR1 MDHEN and CDR2 SYDVKM. Losses at the gene ends were 3 bases for V and 5 bases for J; bases not matched to a gene: 10. CDR3 in DNA: TGTGCCAGCAGTTTTCCCCGGACAGGGGCAGGGGAGACCCAGTACTTC. Amino acids: CASSFPRTGAGETQYF.

J is TRBJ1-6 and V is TRBV30, with D hard to call. Per the germline V gene, CDR1 is GTSNPN and CDR2 is SVGIG (reference sequence). With 2 bases removed from V and 0 bases from J, the gap between germline ends came to 11 bases. CDR3 length equals 16 residues. Here the CDR3 reads CAWSRLSSSYNSPLHF. CDR3 in DNA: TGTGCCTGGAGTCGCCTTTCTAGCTCCTATAATTCACCCCTCCACTTT.

In its sample, this clone was seen once. The chain joins TRBV15 to TRBJ2-2, with 7 bases fitting TRBD2. The CDR3 contains 17 residues. Trimming cost V 0 bases and J 0 bases; bases outside gene matches: 4. CDR1 is LNHNV and CDR2 is YYDKDF in the germline V gene (reference sequence). In DNA, the CDR3 is TGTGCCACCAGCAGAGATCGGCTAGCGGCGAACACCGGGGAGCTGTTTTTT. Protein: CATSRDRLAANTGELFF.

The J gene is TRBJ1-5, the V gene TRBV7-2; no clear D gene. The CDR3 totals 13 residues. The V gene's germline CDR1 is SGHTA and CDR2 FQGNSA. The germline V and J ends were trimmed by 5 bases and 1 base, with 6 bases remaining between them. DNA of the CDR3: TGTGCCAGCAGCCGAGAAAGCAATCAGCCCCAGCATTTT. Translating gives CASSRESNQPQHF.

V gene TRBV6-6 combines with J gene TRBJ2-7; 8 bases match TRBD1. Germline V gene sequence: CDR1 MNHNY, CDR2 SVGAGI (reference sequence). V shed 4 bases and J 3 bases; nucleotides not matched to a gene: 8. The CDR3 runs 15 residues. The DNA for the CDR3 is TGTGCCAGCAGTTTTCCAGGGGGCGATATCTACGAGCAGTACTTC. Translating gives CASSFPGGDIYEQYF.

The chain links TRBV5-4 to TRBJ1-6, with TRBD1 matching 9 bases. This CDR3 spans 15 amino acids. The V and J ends lost 0 bases and 7 bases, in that order; junction bases with no gene match: 2. Germline lookup yields CDR1 SGHNT and CDR2 YYREEE (reference sequence). Here the CDR3 DNA reads TGTGCCAGCAGCTTGGGAGGACAGGGGAATTCACCCCTCCACTTT. Protein sequence: CASSLGGQGNSPLHF.

The chain joins TRBV18 to TRBJ2-3, with D uncertain. CDR3 length equals 16 residues. Per germline, CDR1 KGHSH and CDR2 LQKENI. Trimming shortened V by 3 bases and J by 0 bases, and 13 bases separated the two germline ends. The CDR3 loop is CASSPVVSDSTDTQYF. DNA for the CDR3: TGTGCCAGCTCACCCGTAGTCAGCGACAGCACAGATACGCAGTATTTT.

This chain uses TRBV28 with TRBJ2-7; maybe TRBD1 (5 bases). CDR3 length: 13 amino acids. Per the germline V gene, CDR1 is MDHEN and CDR2 is SYDVKM. The V gene lost 3 bases and the J gene lost 0 bases, with 6 bases spanning the gap. CDR3 residues: CASSLDTSYEQYF. The CDR3 DNA follows: TGTGCCAGCAGTTTGGACACCTCCTACGAGCAGTACTTC.

The V call is TRBV7-2, the J call TRBJ2-3, with 9 bases identical to TRBD2. The CDR3 has 16 residues. The junction had 9 bases not matched to a gene; V was cut back by 1 base and J by 7 bases. Germline V gene lookup returns CDR1 SGHTA and CDR2 FQGNSA. CDR3 in amino acids: CASSLGSLAGINTQYF. CDR3 DNA sequence: TGTGCCAGCAGCTTAGGGAGTCTAGCGGGAATAAATACGCAGTATTTT.